The 22 T cell receptor beta chains given below trace back to one sample, sequenced in a study of blood T cell repertoires in COVID-19. TCRdb's table, derived via immunoSEQ multiplex PCR, lists solely in-frame clones and lacks some. Here the sample spans a few hundred thousand clones, more than 75% being singletons. Sequenced sample: peripheral blood. The receptors come from a woman aged 45 to 65 with acute or convalescent COVID-19.

In this sample, this clone turned up once. The V call is TRBV11-2, the J call TRBJ2-1; TRBD2 agrees at 11 bases. Germline trimming cut 5 bases from V and 1 base from J; bases unmatched to any gene: 7. CDR1 SGHAT and CDR2 FQNNGV come from the germline V gene. This CDR3 has 17 amino acids. The CDR3 is CASSSRLAGPSYNEQFF. DNA of the CDR3: TGTGCCAGCAGCAGCAGACTAGCGGGACCTTCCTACAATGAGCAGTTCTTC. Filled out from reference TRBV11-2 and TRBJ2-1, the complete variable domain reads EAGVAQSPRYKIIEKRQSVAFWCNPISGHATLYWYQQILGQGPKLLIQFQNNGVVDDSQLPKDRFSAERLKGVDSTLKIQPAKLEDSAVYLCASSSRLAGPSYNEQFFGPGTRLTVL.

The chain recombines TRBV10-3 with TRBJ2-7, with 9 bases that match TRBD2. The J segment lost 3 bases and the V segment lost 6 bases, leaving 12 bases of the junction unmatched. Germline CDR1 ENHRY, CDR2 SYGVKD. This CDR3 is 16 amino acids long. The CDR3 bases are TGTGCCATCAGCGGCCGGCGGGTAGCGGGGGACTACGAGCAGTACTTC. It translates to CAISGRRVAGDYEQYF.

The genes are TRBV6-6 and TRBJ2-7; perhaps TRBD1 as D (7 bases). This CDR3 is 14 amino acids long. Trimming removed 5 bases at V and 6 bases at J, with 17 bases between. Germline CDR1 and CDR2: MNHNY and SVGAGI (reference sequence). The CDR3 DNA is TGTGCCAGCAGTCCCCAGGCGGGACAGCGCGAGCAGTACTTC. This sequence encodes CASSPQAGQREQYF.

The rearrangement links TRBV5-1 to TRBJ2-7; D may be TRBD1 (6 bases). Trimming took off 4 bases at V and 2 bases at J, with 10 bases between the two ends. CDR3 length: 13 residues. Germline V gene sequence: CDR1 SGHRS, CDR2 YFSETQ. This CDR3 is CASSQGQTYEQYF. As DNA, the CDR3 is TGCGCCAGCAGCCAAGGACAGACCTACGAGCAGTACTTC. The variable domain in full, completed from reference TRBV5-1 and TRBJ2-7, reads KAGVTQTPRYLIKTRGQQVTLSCSPISGHRSVSWYQQTPGQGLQFLFEYFSETQRNKGNFPGRFSGRQFSNSRSEMNVSTLELGDSALYLCASSQGQTYEQYFGPGTRLTVT.

This rearrangement joins TRBV23-1 to TRBJ1-6; tentative D call: TRBD1 (5 bases). TRBV23-1 counts as an open reading frame of uncertain function. Trimming stripped 8 bases from V and 0 bases from J, with 11 bases between. This CDR3 has 15 amino acids. CDR3 in amino acids: CASAGGSSYNSPLHF. Here the CDR3 DNA reads TGCGCCAGCGCCGGGGGGAGCTCCTATAATTCACCCCTCCACTTT.

The chain has TRBV18 and TRBJ2-7; the D gene is possibly TRBD1 (6 bases). V gave up 1 base and J gave up 2 bases, with 12 bases separating them. This CDR3 is built from 15 residues. Germline values: CDR1 KGHSH, CDR2 LQKENI. The DNA for the CDR3 is TGTGCCAGCTCACCACAAATGACAGGAGCCTACGAGCAGTACTTC. This translates into CASSPQMTGAYEQYF.

J is TRBJ1-2 and V is TRBV4-2, with D possibly TRBD1 on 6 matching bases. The germline CDR1 and CDR2 sequences are LGHNA and YNFKEQ. V dropped 0 bases and J dropped 4 bases, with 12 bases sitting between them. This CDR3 is 15 amino acids long. CDR3 residues: CASSQDLGQLYGYTF. The DNA of the CDR3 is TGTGCCAGCAGCCAAGATCTGGGACAACTCTATGGCTACACCTTC.

The chain uses TRBV5-1 and TRBJ1-2; TRBD1 might be the D (5 bases). CDR1 and CDR2 from the germline V gene are SGHRS and YFSETQ. The length of the CDR3 is 14 residues. V lost 4 bases to trimming and J lost 3 bases, with 13 bases between them. The CDR3 nucleotides read TGCGCCAGCAGCGGAGGGGAGGCTTACTATGGCTACACCTTC. This sequence encodes CASSGGEAYYGYTF.

The CDR3 DNA follows: TGTGCCATCAGTGATCGGGGGGATGGGAATCAGCCCCAGCATTTT. Its translation is CAISDRGDGNQPQHF. The V gene is TRBV10-3, the J gene TRBJ1-5; D is possibly TRBD1 (5 bases). From germline, CDR1 is ENHRY and CDR2 SYGVKD. V gave up 3 bases and J gave up 4 bases, with 13 bases separating them. The CDR3 has 15 residues.

This chain links TRBV5-4 with TRBJ2-3; 10 bases are a match to TRBD2. Looked up from germline, CDR1 is SGHNT and CDR2 is YYREEE (reference sequence). The length of the CDR3 is 16 residues. Losses at the gene ends were 4 bases for V and 1 base for J; bases not matched to a gene: 6. Here the CDR3 reads CASSPGTSDRTDTQYF. For the CDR3, the DNA is TGTGCCAGCAGCCCAGGGACTAGCGACCGCACAGATACGCAGTATTTT.

About this clone: Other DNA sequences of this sample code for an identical CDR3. In nucleotides, the CDR3 is TGTGCCAGCTCACCTTCTGCGGGATACAATGAGCAGTTCTTC. This encodes CASSPSAGYNEQFF. This chain connects TRBV18 to TRBJ2-1; perhaps TRBD2 as D (6 bases). The germline V and J ends were trimmed by 3 bases and 4 bases, with 10 bases remaining between them. The germline CDR1 and CDR2 sequences are KGHSH and LQKENI. The CDR3 length is 14 residues.

J is TRBJ1-1 and V is TRBV7-9; 7 bases line up with TRBD1. In germline, CDR1 is SEHNR, CDR2 FQNEAQ (reference sequence). The V and J ends lost 3 bases and 5 bases, in that order; junction bases with no gene match: 6. This CDR3 is built from 14 residues. CDR3 coding DNA: TGTGCCAGCAGCTTTTCTACAGGGGAAACTGAAGCTTTCTTT. It is translated as CASSFSTGETEAFF.

The sample holds one count of this clone. The chain recombines TRBV24-1 with TRBJ2-5; perhaps TRBD1 as D (5 bases). Germline CDR1 KGHDR, CDR2 SFDVKD. This CDR3 has 15 amino acids. V was clipped by 2 bases and J by 7 bases, with 16 bases between them. The CDR3 region has the DNA TGTGCCACCAGTGATTCCGGGCCCCAAGGGGTGACCCAGTACTTC. This gives the protein CATSDSGPQGVTQYF.

The rearrangement uses TRBV7-9 and TRBJ2-1; D might be TRBD1 (6 bases). The V end was cut by 7 bases, the J end by 4 bases, with 23 bases between. The germline V gene encodes CDR1 SEHNR and CDR2 FQNEAQ (reference sequence). The length of the CDR3 is 17 residues. CDR3 DNA: TGTGCCAGCAAACCAATCTTAGTGCAGGGGAAATACAATGAGCAGTTCTTC. Translation: CASKPILVQGKYNEQFF.

The chain has TRBV6-2 or TRBV6-3 and TRBJ1-6; TRBD1 matches 9 bases. The ends lost 5 bases at V and 8 bases at J; junction bases unmatched: 7. This CDR3 has 15 amino acids. Per the germline V gene, CDR1 is MNHEY and CDR2 is SVGEGT. The CDR3 bases are TGTGCCAGCAGTAATACCGGGACAGGGTATTCACCCCTCCACTTT. Its protein product is CASSNTGTGYSPLHF.

The chain carries TRBV28 and TRBJ1-5; the D gene is possibly TRBD1 (5 bases). This CDR3 is built from 15 residues. Trimming pared 8 bases from V and 5 bases from J, leaving 19 bases between. Germline lookup yields CDR1 MDHEN and CDR2 SYDVKM. CDR3 in DNA: TGTGCCAGCCACGTGTTGGGGCGGAGAGATCAGCCCCAGCATTTT. Encoded protein: CASHVLGRRDQPQHF.

This clone turned up a few times. The rearrangement joins TRBV25-1 to TRBJ1-2, with D uncertain. This CDR3 has 14 amino acids. The V end lost 2 bases, the J end lost 1 base, and 8 bases lay between the germline ends. The germline V gene encodes CDR1 MGHDK and CDR2 SYGVNS. The CDR3 here is CASSEAHLNYGYTF. The CDR3, as DNA: TGTGCCAGCAGTGAAGCACACCTTAACTATGGCTACACCTTC.

This clone was picked up one time. This chain joins TRBV30 and TRBJ2-3, with 8 bases fitting TRBD2. V was clipped by 2 bases and J by 4 bases; unmatched bases: 5. The V gene's germline CDR1 is GTSNPN and CDR2 SVGIG (reference sequence). The CDR3 runs 14 residues. The CDR3 protein is CAWSQTGGADTQYF. Here the CDR3 DNA reads TGTGCCTGGAGTCAAACGGGAGGGGCAGATACGCAGTATTTT.

This rearrangement joins TRBV7-2 to TRBJ2-7; D remains unclear. The CDR3 has 12 residues. V shed 5 bases and J shed 6 bases, with 11 bases lying between them. CDR1 SGHTA and CDR2 FQGNSA come from the germline V gene. In nucleotides, the CDR3 is TGTGCCAGCAGCCAAGATAGAGTCGAGCAGTACTTC. Protein sequence: CASSQDRVEQYF.

The rearrangement joins TRBV7-2 to TRBJ2-3; D not resolved. Germline V gene sequence: CDR1 SGHTA, CDR2 FQGNSA. With 1 base removed from V and 4 bases from J, the gap between germline ends came to 9 bases. The CDR3 loop spans 14 amino acids. In DNA, the CDR3 is TGTGCCAGCAGCTTAGAAGGCCGGGCAGATACGCAGTATTTT. Translation gives CASSLEGRADTQYF.

The J gene is TRBJ2-3, the V gene TRBV7-2; 13 bases match TRBD2. Germline V CDR1 and CDR2: SGHTA, FQGNSA. The CDR3 consists of 15 residues. V shed 1 base and J 8 bases; nucleotides not matched to a gene: 3. Here the CDR3 DNA reads TGTGCCAGCAGCTTAGAGTGGACTAGCGGGAGTACGCAGTATTTT. Translating gives CASSLEWTSGSTQYF.

This clone was counted only a few times. This chain joins TRBV12-3 or TRBV12-4 and TRBJ1-1; D unclear. Between the trimmed V and J ends, which lost 6 bases and 6 bases, there was a span of 14 bases. The CDR3 extends over 13 amino acids. This CDR3 is CASRGLRDPEAFF. CDR3 DNA: TGTGCCAGCAGGGGATTGAGGGATCCTGAAGCTTTCTTT.